This TCR beta chain was found in a study of T cell changes during pregnancy in multiple sclerosis. Germline V gene sequence: CDR1 SGHTA, CDR2 FQGTGA. This CDR3 has 14 amino acids. The junction had 6 bases not matched to a gene; V was cut back by 5 bases and J by 5 bases. Repertoires were generated with immunoSEQ multiplex PCR, while TCRdb's copy carries only in-frame clones and drops some. This sample yields some 81,000 clones, of which 85% to 95% are seen a single time; approximately 2.4% belongs to the top ten. This TCR came from a female donor in good health, enrolled as a control in a pregnancy study. The chain links TRBV7-3 to TRBJ2-1; 7 positions agree with TRBD2. Sequenced here: peripheral blood, sampled after pregnancy. The CDR3, as DNA: TGTGCCAGCAGCCCCGGGACTACTAACAATGAGCAGTTCTTC. Its protein product is CASSPGTTNNEQFF. The full variable domain, rest sourced from reference TRBV7-3 and TRBJ2-1, is GAGVSQTPSNKVTEKGKYVELRCDPISGHTALYWYRQSLGQGPEFLIYFQGTGAADDSGLPNDRFFAVRPEGSVSTLKIQRTERGDSAVYLCASSPGTTNNEQFFGPGTRLTVL.